The 11 T cell receptor beta chains reported below all come from one sample, sequenced in a study of response to subunit inactivated influenza vaccine. MiXCR, applied by TCRdb to the RT-PCR reads, yields one record per CDR3 protein. Among fewer than 550,000 distinct CDR3 sequences, over 25% were seen once, and the ten largest hold 1.5% to 2%. Sequencing used CD4+ T cells sorted from PBMCs, obtained 5 days after vaccination. The source is a man aged 50-60 years who received an inactivated influenza vaccine.

The rearrangement uses TRBV6-2 or TRBV6-3 and TRBJ2-1; 9 positions match TRBD1. CDR3 size: 16 residues. The V gene end was trimmed by 5 bases and the J gene end by 4 bases; junction bases not matched to a gene: 9. The germline V gene encodes CDR1 MNHEY and CDR2 SVGEGT. The CDR3 DNA follows: TGTGCCAGCAGTCACCCCCGGGACAGGGCTTACAATGAGCAGTTCTTC. It translates to CASSHPRDRAYNEQFF.

The rearrangement links TRBV7-3 to TRBJ2-2; D is undetermined. The CDR3 is made up of 13 amino acids. Germline values: CDR1 SGHTA, CDR2 FQGTGA. Trimming shortened V by 4 bases and J by 6 bases, and 9 bases separated the two germline ends. The CDR3: CASSSAPAGELFF. CDR3 in DNA: TGTGCCAGCAGCTCAGCCCCGGCCGGGGAGCTGTTTTTT.

This clonotype was found once. The chain has TRBV12-3 or TRBV12-4 and TRBJ2-7; D is uncertain. CDR3 length equals 14 residues. The V gene lost 1 base and the J gene lost 2 bases, with 9 bases spanning the gap. The CDR3: CASSLGRWTYEQYF. The CDR3 DNA follows: TGTGCCAGCAGTTTAGGTCGGTGGACCTACGAGCAGTACTTC.

This clonotype has just a few counts. V usage is TRBV4-3 and J usage is TRBJ2-2; 13 nucleotides agree with TRBD2. CDR3 length: 15 amino acids. The ends lost 4 bases at V and 6 bases at J; junction bases unmatched: 2. Germline V lookup: CDR1 LGHNA, CDR2 YSLEER. CDR3 in DNA: TGCGCCAGCAGCCGAGGACTAGCGGGAGCCGGGGAGCTGTTTTTT. Translation gives CASSRGLAGAGELFF.

This clonotype has just a few counts. The V call is TRBV30, the J call TRBJ2-7; no clear D gene. The germline gives CDR1 GTSNPN, CDR2 SVGIG (reference sequence). The CDR3 spans 13 residues. Trimming shortened V by 5 bases and J by 3 bases, and 14 bases separated the two germline ends. The DNA of the CDR3 is TGTGCCTGGGACGGAGATGATGACTACGAGCAGTACTTC. The encoded protein is CAWDGDDDYEQYF. Using reference TRBV30 and TRBJ2-7 for the parts outside the CDR3, the full variable domain is SQTIHQWPATLVQPVGSPLSLECTVEGTSNPNLYWYRQAAGRGLQLLFYSVGIGQISSEVPQNLSASRPQDRQFILSSKKLLLSDSGFYLCAWDGDDDYEQYFGPGTRLTVT.

This clonotype has just one count. The rearrangement links TRBV6-2 or TRBV6-3 to TRBJ1-5; 8 nucleotides match TRBD1. CDR3 length equals 14 residues. The germline CDR1 and CDR2 sequences are MNHEY and SVGEGT. V lost 8 bases to trimming and J lost 4 bases; unmatched junction nucleotides: 7. As DNA, the CDR3 is TGTGCCAGCGGCGGACAGGGTGGGAATCAGCCCCAGCATTTT. It codes for CASGGQGGNQPQHF.

The sample holds a few counts of this clonotype. The chain links TRBV4-3 to TRBJ2-1; 11 nucleotides agree with TRBD2. V trimming: 1 base; J trimming: 8 bases; junction bases outside the gene matches: 7. The germline V gene encodes CDR1 LGHNA and CDR2 YSLEER. This CDR3 has 16 residues. This chain's CDR3 is CASSQGFSGRAHEQFF. CDR3 DNA sequence: TGCGCCAGCAGCCAAGGTTTTAGCGGGAGGGCCCATGAGCAGTTCTTC.

CDR3 DNA sequence: TGCGCCAGCAGCTTCGGACAGGGGGCGGGGGAGCAGTACTTC. Amino acids: CASSFGQGAGEQYF. This rearrangement joins TRBV5-1 to TRBJ2-7; 11 bases fit TRBD1. The CDR3 contains 14 residues. V trimming: 2 bases; J trimming: 7 bases; junction bases outside the gene matches: 5. Germline CDR1 and CDR2: SGHRS and YFSETQ.

CDR3 coding DNA: TGCGCCAGCAGCGGGGACCTCTCTGGAAACACCATATATTTT. Amino acid sequence: CASSGDLSGNTIYF. The chain couples TRBV5-1 to TRBJ1-3; D perhaps matches TRBD1 (5 bases). Deletions cut 4 bases from V and 0 bases from J, with 8 bases between. This CDR3 has 14 amino acids. CDR1 and CDR2 from the germline V gene are SGHRS and YFSETQ.

The chain employs TRBV10-3 and TRBJ1-1; TRBD1 agrees at 7 bases. Germline trimming cut 6 bases from V and 5 bases from J; bases unmatched to any gene: 9. The CDR3 extends over 14 amino acids. In germline, CDR1 is ENHRY, CDR2 SYGVKD. This CDR3 reads CAISTDRAGTEAFF. The CDR3 region has the DNA TGTGCCATCAGCACCGACAGGGCGGGGACTGAAGCTTTCTTT.

V is TRBV10-3 and J is TRBJ2-6; possible D gene TRBD1, 5 bases. Trimming stripped 5 bases from V and 0 bases from J, with 11 bases between. The germline gives CDR1 ENHRY, CDR2 SYGVKD. The CDR3 consists of 16 residues. In nucleotides, the CDR3 is TGTGCCATCAGTACTGGGGCCTTCTCTGGGGCCAACGTCCTGACTTTC. Encoded protein: CAISTGAFSGANVLTF.